The clone carrying this T cell receptor beta chain was detected many times. The sample belongs to a study of T cells in Graves' hyperthyroidism and ophthalmopathy. Individuals with ophthalmopathy presented a Clinical Activity Score of at least 3, a NOSPECS grade of at least 4 and a duration under 3 months. Trimming took off 6 bases at V and 4 bases at J, with 15 bases between the two ends. This CDR3 contains 14 residues. Researchers took RNA transcripts and amplified the TCR beta CDR3 regions from them. Carried out on the TCR CDR3, a first-round RT-PCR used the HTBI primer set. TCRdb reprocessed the multiplex PCR reads via MiXCR and lists one record per CDR3 protein. The sample shows over 400,000 distinct CDR3 sequences, approximately 23% of them seen only once.

This sequence originates from a woman in her 70s with Graves' ophthalmopathy. Sequences were obtained from blood. The chain employs TRBV12-3 or TRBV12-4 and TRBJ1-1, with TRBD1 as a possible D gene (5 bases). The CDR3 protein is CASRDGGIGTEAFF. The CDR3 coding sequence is TGTGCCAGCAGAGATGGGGGAATAGGCACTGAAGCTTTCTTT.